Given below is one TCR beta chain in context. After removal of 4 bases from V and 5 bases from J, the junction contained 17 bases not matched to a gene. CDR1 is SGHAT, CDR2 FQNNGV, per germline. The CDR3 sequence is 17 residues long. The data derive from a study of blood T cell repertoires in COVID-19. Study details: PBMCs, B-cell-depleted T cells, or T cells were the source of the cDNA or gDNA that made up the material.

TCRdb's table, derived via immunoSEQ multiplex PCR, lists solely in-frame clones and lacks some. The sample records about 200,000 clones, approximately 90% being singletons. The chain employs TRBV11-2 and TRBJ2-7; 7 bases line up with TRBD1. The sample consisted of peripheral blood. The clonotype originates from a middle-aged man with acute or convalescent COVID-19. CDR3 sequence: CASSSTISGGGVHEQYF. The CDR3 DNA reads TGTGCCAGCAGCTCCACGATCTCAGGGGGTGGAGTCCACGAGCAGTACTTC.